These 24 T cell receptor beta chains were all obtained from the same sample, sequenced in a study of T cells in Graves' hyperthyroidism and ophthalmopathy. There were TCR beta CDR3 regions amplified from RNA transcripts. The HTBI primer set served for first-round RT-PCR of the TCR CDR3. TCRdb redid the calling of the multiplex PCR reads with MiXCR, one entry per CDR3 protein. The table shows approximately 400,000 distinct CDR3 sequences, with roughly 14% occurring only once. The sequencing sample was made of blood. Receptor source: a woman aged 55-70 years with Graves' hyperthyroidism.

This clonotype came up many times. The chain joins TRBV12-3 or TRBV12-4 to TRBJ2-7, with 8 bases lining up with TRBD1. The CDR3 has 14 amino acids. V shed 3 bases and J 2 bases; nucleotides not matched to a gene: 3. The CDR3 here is CASSFTGGPYEQYF. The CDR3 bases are TGTGCCAGCAGTTTTACAGGGGGACCCTACGAGCAGTACTTC.

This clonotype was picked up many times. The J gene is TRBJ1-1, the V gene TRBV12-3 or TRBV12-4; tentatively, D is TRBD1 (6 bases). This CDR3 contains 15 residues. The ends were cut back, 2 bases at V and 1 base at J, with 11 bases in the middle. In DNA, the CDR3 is TGTGCCAGCAGTTTATCCAGGGGCTGGAACACTGAAGCTTTCTTT. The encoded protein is CASSLSRGWNTEAFF.

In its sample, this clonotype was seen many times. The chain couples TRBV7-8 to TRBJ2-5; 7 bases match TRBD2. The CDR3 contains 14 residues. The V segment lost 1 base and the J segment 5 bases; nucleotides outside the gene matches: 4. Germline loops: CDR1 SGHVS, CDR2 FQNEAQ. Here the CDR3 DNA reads TGTGCCAGCAGCTTAGGCAACGGGGGGGAGACCCAGTACTTC. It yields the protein CASSLGNGGETQYF. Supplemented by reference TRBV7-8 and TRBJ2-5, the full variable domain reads GAGVSQSPRYKVAKRGQDVALRCDPISGHVSLFWYQQALGQGPEFLTYFQNEAQLDKSGLPSDRFFAERPEGSVSTLKIQRTQQEDSAVYLCASSLGNGGETQYFGPGTRLLVL.

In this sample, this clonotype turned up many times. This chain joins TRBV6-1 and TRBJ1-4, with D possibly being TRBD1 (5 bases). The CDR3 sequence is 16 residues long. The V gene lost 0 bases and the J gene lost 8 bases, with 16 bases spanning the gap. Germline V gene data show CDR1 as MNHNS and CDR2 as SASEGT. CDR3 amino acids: CASSEAPGAKGEKLFF. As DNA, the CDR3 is TGTGCCAGCAGTGAAGCTCCCGGGGCTAAGGGGGAAAAACTGTTTTTT.

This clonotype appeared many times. This CDR3 is CAIARHSSGRGQETQYF. The CDR3 DNA reads as TGTGCCATCGCACGACACTCAAGCGGGAGGGGACAAGAGACCCAGTACTTC. J is TRBJ2-5 and V is TRBV10-3, with TRBD2 matching 10 bases. The CDR3 contains 17 residues. The V segment lost 8 bases and the J segment 2 bases; nucleotides outside the gene matches: 14. Germline CDR1 reads ENHRY; CDR2 reads SYGVKD.

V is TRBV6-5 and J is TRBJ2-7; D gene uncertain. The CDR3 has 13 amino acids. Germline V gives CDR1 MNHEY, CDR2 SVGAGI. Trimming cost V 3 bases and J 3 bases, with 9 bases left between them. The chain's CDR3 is CASSYWELYEQYF. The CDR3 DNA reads TGTGCCAGCAGTTATTGGGAACTCTACGAGCAGTACTTC.

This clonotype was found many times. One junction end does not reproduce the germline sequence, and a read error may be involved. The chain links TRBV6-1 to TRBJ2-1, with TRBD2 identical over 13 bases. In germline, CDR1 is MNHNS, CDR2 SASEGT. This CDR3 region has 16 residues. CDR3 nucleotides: TGTGCCAGCAGGGAAGGGACTAGCGGGGAAATGGATGAGCAGTTCTTC. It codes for CASREGTSGEMDEQFF.

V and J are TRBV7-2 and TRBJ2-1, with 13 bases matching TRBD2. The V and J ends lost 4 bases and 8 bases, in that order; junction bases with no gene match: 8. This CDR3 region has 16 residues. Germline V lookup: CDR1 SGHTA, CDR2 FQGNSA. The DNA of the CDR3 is TGTGCCAGCAGCTCAACCGGGACTAGCGGGATCGATGAGCAGTTCTTC. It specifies CASSSTGTSGIDEQFF.

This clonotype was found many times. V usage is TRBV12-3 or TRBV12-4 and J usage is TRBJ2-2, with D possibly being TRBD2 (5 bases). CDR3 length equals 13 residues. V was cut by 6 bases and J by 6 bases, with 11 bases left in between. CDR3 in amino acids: CASSLLDPGELFF. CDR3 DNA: TGTGCCAGCAGCCTACTAGATCCCGGGGAGCTGTTTTTT.

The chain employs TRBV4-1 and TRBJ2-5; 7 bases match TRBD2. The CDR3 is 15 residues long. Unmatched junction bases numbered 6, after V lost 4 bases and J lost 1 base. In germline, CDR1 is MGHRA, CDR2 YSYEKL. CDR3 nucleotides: TGCGCCAGCAGCCCCAGCGCGGGGGTCCAAGAGACCCAGTACTTC. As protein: CASSPSAGVQETQYF.

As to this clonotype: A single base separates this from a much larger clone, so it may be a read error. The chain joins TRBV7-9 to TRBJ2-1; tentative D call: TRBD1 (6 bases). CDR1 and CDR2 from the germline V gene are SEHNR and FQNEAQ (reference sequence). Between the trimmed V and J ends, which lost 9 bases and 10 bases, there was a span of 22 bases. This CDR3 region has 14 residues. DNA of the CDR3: TGTGCCAGTAGTAAGTCAAACAGGGCTGGCGAGCAGTTCTTC. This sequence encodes CASSKSNRAGEQFF.

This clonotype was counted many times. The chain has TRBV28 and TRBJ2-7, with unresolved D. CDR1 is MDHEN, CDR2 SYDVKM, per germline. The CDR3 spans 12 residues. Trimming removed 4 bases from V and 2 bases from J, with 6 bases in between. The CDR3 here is CASSSEPYEQYF. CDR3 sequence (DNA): TGTGCCAGCAGTTCCGAGCCCTACGAGCAGTACTTC. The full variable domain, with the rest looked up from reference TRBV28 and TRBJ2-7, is DVKVTQSSRYLVKRTGEKVFLECVQDMDHENMFWYRQDPGLGLRLIYFSYDVKMKEKGDIPEGYSVSREKKERFSLILESASTNQTSMYLCASSSEPYEQYFGPGTRLTVT.

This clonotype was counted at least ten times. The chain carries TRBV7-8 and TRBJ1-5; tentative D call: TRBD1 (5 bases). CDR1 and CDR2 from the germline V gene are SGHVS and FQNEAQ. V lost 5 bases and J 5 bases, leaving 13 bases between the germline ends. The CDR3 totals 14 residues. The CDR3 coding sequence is TGTGCCAGCAGCCCGTCCCGGGACCATCAGCCCCAGCATTTT. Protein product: CASSPSRDHQPQHF. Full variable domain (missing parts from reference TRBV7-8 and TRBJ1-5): GAGVSQSPRYKVAKRGQDVALRCDPISGHVSLFWYQQALGQGPEFLTYFQNEAQLDKSGLPSDRFFAERPEGSVSTLKIQRTQQEDSAVYLCASSPSRDHQPQHFGDGTRLSIL.

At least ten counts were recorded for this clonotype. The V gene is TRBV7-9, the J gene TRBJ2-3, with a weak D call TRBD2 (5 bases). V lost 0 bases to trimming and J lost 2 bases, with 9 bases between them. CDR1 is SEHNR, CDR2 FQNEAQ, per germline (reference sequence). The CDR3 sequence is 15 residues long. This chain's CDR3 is CASSLAGGHTDTQYF. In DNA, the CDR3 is TGTGCCAGCAGCTTAGCAGGCGGGCACACAGATACGCAGTATTTT.

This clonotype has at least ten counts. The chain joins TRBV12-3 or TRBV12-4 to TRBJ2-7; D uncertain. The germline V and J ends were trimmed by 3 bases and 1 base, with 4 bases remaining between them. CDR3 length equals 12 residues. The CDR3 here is CASSFGSYEQYF. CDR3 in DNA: TGTGCCAGCAGTTTCGGGTCCTACGAGCAGTACTTC.

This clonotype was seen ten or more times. The CDR3 nucleotides are TGTGCCAGCAGTTACTCCGCTGCGCGACAGGGCTACGAGCAGTACTTC. This encodes CASSYSAARQGYEQYF. The chain links TRBV6-5 to TRBJ2-7, with 7 positions matching TRBD1. This CDR3 comprises 16 residues. V dropped 0 bases and J dropped 3; count of bases not matched to a gene: 8. Germline CDR1 MNHEY, CDR2 SVGAGI.

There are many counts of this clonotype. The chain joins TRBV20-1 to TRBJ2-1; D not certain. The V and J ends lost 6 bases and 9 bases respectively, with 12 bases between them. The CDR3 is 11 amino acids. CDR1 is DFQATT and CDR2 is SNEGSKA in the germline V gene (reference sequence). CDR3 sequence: CSATKTSEQFF. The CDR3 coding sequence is TGCAGTGCCACCAAAACCAGTGAGCAGTTCTTC.

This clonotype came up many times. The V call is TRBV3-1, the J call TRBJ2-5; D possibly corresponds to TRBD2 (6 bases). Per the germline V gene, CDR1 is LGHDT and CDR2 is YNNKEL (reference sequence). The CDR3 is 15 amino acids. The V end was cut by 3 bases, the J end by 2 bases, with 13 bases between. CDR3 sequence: CASSHLGRNQETQYF. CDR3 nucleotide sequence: TGTGCCAGCAGCCATTTAGGGAGGAATCAAGAGACCCAGTACTTC.

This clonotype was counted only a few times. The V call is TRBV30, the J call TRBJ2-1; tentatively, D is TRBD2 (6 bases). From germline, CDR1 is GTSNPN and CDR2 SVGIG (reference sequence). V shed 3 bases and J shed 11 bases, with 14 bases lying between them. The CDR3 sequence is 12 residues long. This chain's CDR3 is CAWSMTSLQQFF. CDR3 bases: TGTGCCTGGAGCATGACTAGTCTACAGCAGTTCTTC.

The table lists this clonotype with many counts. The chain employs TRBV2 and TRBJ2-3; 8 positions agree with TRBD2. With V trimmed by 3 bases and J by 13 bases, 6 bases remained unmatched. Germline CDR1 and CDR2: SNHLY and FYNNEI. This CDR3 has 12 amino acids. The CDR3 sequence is CASSDGSGNKYF. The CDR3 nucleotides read TGTGCCAGCAGTGATGGTAGCGGGAATAAGTATTTT.

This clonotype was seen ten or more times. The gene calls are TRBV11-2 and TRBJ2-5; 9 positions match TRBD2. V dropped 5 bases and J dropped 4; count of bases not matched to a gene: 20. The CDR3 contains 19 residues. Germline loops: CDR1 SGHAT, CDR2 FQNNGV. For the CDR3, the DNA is TGTGCCAGCAGCCCCACCGGCGGGGGGGTAACACAGGGGAGAGAGACCCAGTACTTC. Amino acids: CASSPTGGGVTQGRETQYF. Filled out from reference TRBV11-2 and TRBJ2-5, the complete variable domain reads EAGVAQSPRYKIIEKRQSVAFWCNPISGHATLYWYQQILGQGPKLLIQFQNNGVVDDSQLPKDRFSAERLKGVDSTLKIQPAKLEDSAVYLCASSPTGGGVTQGRETQYFGPGTRLLVL.

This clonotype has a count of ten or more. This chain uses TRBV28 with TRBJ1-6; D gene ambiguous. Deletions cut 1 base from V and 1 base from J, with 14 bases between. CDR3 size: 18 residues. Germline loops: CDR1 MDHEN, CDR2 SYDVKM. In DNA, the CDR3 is TGTGCCAGCAGTTTATCGGCAGGATTAGGTTCCTATAATTCACCCCTCCACTTT. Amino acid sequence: CASSLSAGLGSYNSPLHF.

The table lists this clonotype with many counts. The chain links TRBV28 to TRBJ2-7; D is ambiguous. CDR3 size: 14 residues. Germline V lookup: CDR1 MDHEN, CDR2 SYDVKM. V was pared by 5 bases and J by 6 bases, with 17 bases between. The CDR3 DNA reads TGTGCCAGCAGTCACGGACGTTGGGCTGTCGAGCAGTACTTC. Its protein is CASSHGRWAVEQYF.

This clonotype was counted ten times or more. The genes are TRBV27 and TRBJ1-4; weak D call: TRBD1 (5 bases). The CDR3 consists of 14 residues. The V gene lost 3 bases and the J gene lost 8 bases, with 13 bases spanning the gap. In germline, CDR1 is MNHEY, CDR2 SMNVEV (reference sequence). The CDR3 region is CASSLQGRPEKLFF. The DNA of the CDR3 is TGTGCCAGCAGTTTGCAGGGCAGGCCGGAAAAACTGTTTTTT.